The entry that follows covers one T cell receptor beta chain sequence. Authors' processing steps: Scientists estimated how many nucleated cells there were by amplifying reference gene primers. Repertoires were generated with immunoSEQ multiplex PCR, while TCRdb's copy carries only in-frame clones and drops some. D and trimming were read from the DNA, whereas the V and J calls and clone size are those reported in that table. The repertoire includes some 200,000 clones, approximately 80% of them detected once, and roughly 18% sits in the top ten. With 4 bases removed from V and 6 bases from J, the gap between germline ends came to 8 bases. Germline loops: CDR1 SGHTS, CDR2 YDEGEE. CDR3 length: 12 residues. The data were taken from a study of blood T cell repertoires in COVID-19. The overall study: Samples taken during acute and convalescent COVID-19 were collected in the United States, Italy and Spain. From T cells, B-cell-depleted T cells, or PBMCs came the material, which was cDNA or gDNA.

Sample: peripheral blood. The gene calls are TRBV5-8 and TRBJ1-5; D call uncertain. This TCR came from a woman older than 75 with active or convalescent COVID-19. The CDR3 loop reads CASSRGFQPQHF. The DNA of the CDR3 is TGTGCCAGCAGCCGAGGGTTTCAGCCCCAGCATTTT.